What follows describes a single T cell receptor beta chain. Its matching antigen is unknown. These data originate in a study of cytomegalovirus exposure and HLA in healthy donors. On the study more broadly: Unique TCRs from HLA-typed donors, about 85 million of them, were held in an early data release. General study findings and limits: V- and J-gene trimming in TCR beta was tied to a missense DCLRE1C variant by an analysis performed later. In vitro confirmation showed a few CMV-associated chains to be CMV antigen specific. In a later analysis, donors in an Asian-associated ancestry cluster reportedly had fewer N-insertions in productive TCRs than the cohort mean.

PCR primers comprised 60 Vbeta and 13 Jbeta primers. The method was immunoSEQ multiplex PCR; TCRdb's version includes in-frame clones alone and lacks a portion of them. The sample includes under 250,000 clones, approximately 82% of them seen just once. Germline assignment: CDR1 GTSNPN and CDR2 SVGIG (reference sequence). CDR3 size: 15 residues. V shed 2 bases and J shed 8 bases, with 18 bases lying between them. The sequence was collected from a man younger than 35 in good health and CMV-seronegative. The rearrangement uses TRBV30 and TRBJ1-4; D perhaps matches TRBD1 (6 bases). The sequenced sample consisted of PBMCs. The CDR3 is CAWSIPTGFWEKLFF. The CDR3 nucleotides read TGTGCCTGGAGTATACCAACAGGGTTTTGGGAAAAACTGTTTTTT.